Given below is one T cell receptor beta chain in context. Germline V gene data show CDR1 as SGHNT and CDR2 as YENEEA. V shed 2 bases and J shed 6 bases, with 4 bases lying between them. The CDR3 loop spans 12 amino acids. The table came from immunoSEQ multiplex PCR; TCRdb's copy has only in-frame clones and leaves some out. The sample includes over 55,000 clones, around 94% of them seen just once. Treatment indicated: preoperative locoregional IRX-2 cytokine immunotherapy. Preoperative locoregional IRX-2 cytokine immunotherapy was tested in the phase Ib source study. The record originates from a study of preoperative IRX-2 immunotherapy in early breast cancer.

This material was collected from a patient treated with IRX-2 immunotherapy. The clonotype was recovered from a human donor with breast cancer. The chain uses TRBV11-3 and TRBJ2-2, with D hard to call. CDR3 bases: TGTGCCAGCAGCTTAAAGGCCGGGGAGCTGTTTTTT. Protein: CASSLKAGELFF. The full variable domain, completed using reference TRBV11-3 and TRBJ2-2, is EAGVVQSPRYKIIEKKQPVAFWCNPISGHNTLYWYLQNLGQGPELLIRYENEEAVDDSQLPKDRFSAERLKGVDSTLKIQPAELGDSAVYLCASSLKAGELFFGEGSRLTVL.